The following is a TCR beta chain sequence with its context. This entry comes from a study of T cell responses to AZD1222 COVID-19 vaccine. Germline V gene lookup returns CDR1 LGHDT and CDR2 YNNKEL (reference sequence). V lost 0 bases to trimming and J lost 0 bases, with 6 bases between them. The CDR3 loop spans 14 amino acids. Some clones are missing from TCRdb's copy, which holds only in-frame ones; the method was immunoSEQ multiplex PCR. The repertoire includes 35,000 to 50,000 clones, about 91% of them detected once, and roughly 25% sits in the top ten. Sequencing was performed on peripheral blood, taken 28 days after the second AZD1222 dose. The V call is TRBV3-1 (or the pseudogene TRBV3-2), the J call TRBJ2-7; D gene unclear. The TCR sequence derives from an adult who received the AZD1222 COVID-19 vaccine. CDR3 coding DNA: TGTGCCAGCAGCCAAGATGACGGCTCCTACGAGCAGTACTTC. It translates to CASSQDDGSYEQYF.